This T cell receptor beta chain was obtained from a study of T cells in tuberculosis. Trimming cost V 4 bases and J 7 bases, with 17 bases left between them. The germline gives CDR1 MNHEY, CDR2 SMNVEV (reference sequence). The CDR3 is 14 residues long. The repertoire was sequenced with immunoSEQ multiplex PCR; TCRdb's copy has only in-frame clones and lacks some. The sample includes 30,000 to 35,000 clones, less than 95% seen only once; the top ten take 7.7%. The sequence was obtained from a donor aged 10 to 29 with latent tuberculosis or without tuberculosis infection. Some clones in this sample may be carry-over from other donors' samples. Sequenced material: PBMCs. The chain is built from TRBV27 and TRBJ2-7; D not certain. The CDR3 protein is CASSSATERREQYF. For the CDR3, the DNA is TGTGCCAGCAGTTCTGCCACAGAACGTCGAGAGCAGTACTTC.